These T cell receptor beta chains were read from a single sample in a study of shared clonotypes between healthy human individuals. Clones were read by immunoSEQ multiplex PCR, and TCRdb kept only the in-frame ones, dropping some. The sample shows hundreds of thousands of clones, more than 70% of them seen only once. Sequenced sample: memory CD4+ T cells sorted from blood. Every receptor here comes from a woman aged 30 to 39 in good health. CDR3s include the opening cysteine and the closing phenylalanine or tryptophan. The order of the fields is CDR3 protein, CDR3 DNA, V gene, J gene, clone size, D gene. The D gene is left open where the match is weak. Only part of the rows carry a size: once, few, many, or a class if the clone is expanded.

CDR3aa: CASSPSRSGRVYNEQFF
CDR3nt: TGTGCCAGCAGTCCATCACGAAGCGGGAGGGTCTACAATGAGCAGTTCTTC
v_gene: TRBV28
j_gene: TRBJ2-1
abundance: NA
d_gene: TRBD2

CDR3aa: CASSGEDRSSYEQYF
CDR3nt: TGTGCCAGCAGTGGGGAAGACAGGAGCTCCTACGAGCAGTACTTC
v_gene: TRBV6-1
j_gene: TRBJ2-7
abundance: NA
d_gene: NA

CDR3aa: CASSPYNEQFF
CDR3nt: TGTGCCAGCAGCCCATACAATGAGCAGTTCTTC
v_gene: TRBV7-2
j_gene: TRBJ2-1
abundance: NA
d_gene: NA

CDR3aa: CASSRGQGEETQYF
CDR3nt: TGCGCCAGCAGCCGAGGACAGGGTGAAGAGACCCAGTACTTC
v_gene: TRBV5-1
j_gene: TRBJ2-5
abundance: NA
d_gene: TRBD1

CDR3aa: CASSLKGLGAPDTQYF
CDR3nt: TGTGCCAGCAGCTTAAAAGGACTAGGGGCCCCAGATACGCAGTATTTT
v_gene: TRBV7-9
j_gene: TRBJ2-3
abundance: NA
d_gene: TRBD2

CDR3aa: CASTFRQGKSDGYTF
CDR3nt: TGTGCCAGTACTTTCCGACAGGGGAAATCGGATGGCTACACCTTC
v_gene: TRBV19
j_gene: TRBJ1-2
abundance: NA
d_gene: TRBD1

CDR3aa: CASSLTPGQTNYGYTF
CDR3nt: TGTGCCAGCAGCTTAACGCCGGGACAGACCAACTATGGCTACACCTTC
v_gene: TRBV11-3
j_gene: TRBJ1-2
abundance: NA
d_gene: TRBD1

CDR3aa: CASSSFYEQYF
CDR3nt: TGCGCCAGCAGCTCCTTTTACGAGCAGTACTTC
v_gene: TRBV5-1
j_gene: TRBJ2-7
abundance: NA
d_gene: NA

CDR3aa: CASSIAHGRAHGELFF
CDR3nt: TGTGCCAGTAGTATAGCCCACGGGAGGGCCCACGGGGAGCTGTTTTTT
v_gene: TRBV19
j_gene: TRBJ2-2
abundance: NA
d_gene: TRBD2

CDR3aa: CASSGYTDTQYF
CDR3nt: TGTGCCAGCAGCGGGTACACAGATACGCAGTATTTT
v_gene: TRBV9
j_gene: TRBJ2-3
abundance: few
d_gene: NA

CDR3aa: CASSLEGSGGTGELFF
CDR3nt: TGTGCCAGCAGCTTGGAGGGTAGCGGAGGTACCGGGGAGCTGTTTTTT
v_gene: TRBV5-4
j_gene: TRBJ2-2
abundance: NA
d_gene: NA

CDR3aa: CASNYQGNQPQHF
CDR3nt: TGTGCCAGCAACTATCAGGGGAATCAGCCCCAGCATTTT
v_gene: TRBV2
j_gene: TRBJ1-5
abundance: NA
d_gene: NA

CDR3aa: CASRDRSTNEKLFF
CDR3nt: TGTGCCAGCCGGGACAGATCAACTAATGAAAAACTGTTTTTT
v_gene: TRBV19
j_gene: TRBJ1-4
abundance: NA
d_gene: TRBD1

CDR3aa: CASSLAGGDMETQYF
CDR3nt: TGCGCCAGCAGCTTGGCCGGGGGGGACATGGAGACCCAGTACTTC
v_gene: TRBV5-1
j_gene: TRBJ2-5
abundance: NA
d_gene: TRBD2

CDR3aa: CASSLGGRLNTGELFF
CDR3nt: TGCGCCAGCAGCTTGGGTGGCAGGCTGAACACCGGGGAGCTGTTTTTT
v_gene: TRBV5-1
j_gene: TRBJ2-2
abundance: NA
d_gene: NA

CDR3aa: CASSLERDGGRARETQYF
CDR3nt: TGTGCCAGCAGCCTCGAGCGGGACGGCGGGAGGGCCAGAGAGACCCAGTACTTC
v_gene: TRBV7-9
j_gene: TRBJ2-5
abundance: NA
d_gene: TRBD2

CDR3aa: CATQTLREGAGELFF
CDR3nt: TGTGCCACTCAAACTTTGCGGGAGGGAGCCGGGGAGCTGTTTTTT
v_gene: TRBV6-1
j_gene: TRBJ2-2
abundance: NA
d_gene: TRBD2

CDR3aa: CASSPHRGGYTF
CDR3nt: TGTGCCAGCAGCCCCCACAGGGGAGGCTACACCTTC
v_gene: TRBV7-9
j_gene: TRBJ1-2
abundance: NA
d_gene: TRBD1

CDR3aa: CASSVRLGDSNEQFF
CDR3nt: TGTGCCAGCAGCGTCCGACTAGGCGATTCTAATGAGCAGTTCTTC
v_gene: TRBV9
j_gene: TRBJ2-1
abundance: NA
d_gene: NA

CDR3aa: CASSYQGSRSYEQYF
CDR3nt: TGTGCCAGCAGTTACCAGGGGTCCCGTTCCTACGAGCAGTACTTC
v_gene: TRBV28
j_gene: TRBJ2-7
abundance: NA
d_gene: NA